This TCR beta chain derives from a study of blood T cell repertoires in COVID-19. Trimming took 2 bases from V and 10 from J, leaving 15 bases between them. CDR3 length equals 15 residues. The germline gives CDR1 MNHNS, CDR2 SASEGT. Clones were read by immunoSEQ multiplex PCR, and TCRdb kept only the in-frame ones, dropping some. This table has just over 15,000 clones, roughly 80% appearing once. The clonotype was recovered from a human donor in a cohort sampled during active COVID-19. Material for sequencing was peripheral blood. This rearrangement joins TRBV6-1 to TRBJ1-6; D is ambiguous. CDR3 amino acids: CASSEKGTGKSPLHF. CDR3 coding DNA: TGTGCCAGCAGTGAAAAGGGCACGGGAAAGTCACCCCTCCACTTT.